The 21 T cell receptor beta chains presented below share a single source sample, sequenced in a study of blood T cell repertoires in COVID-19. Clones were sequenced by immunoSEQ multiplex PCR, and TCRdb holds only the in-frame ones, with some missing. This sample has under 500,000 clones, with 85% to 90% found just once. Sequencing was done on a sample of peripheral blood. Every receptor here comes from a woman in her 30s with acute or convalescent COVID-19.

This chain connects TRBV7-9 to TRBJ1-6, with D possibly being TRBD1 (6 bases). The germline V gene encodes CDR1 SEHNR and CDR2 FQNEAQ (reference sequence). Between the trimmed V and J ends, which lost 3 bases and 7 bases, there was a span of 10 bases. The CDR3 is made up of 14 amino acids. CDR3 DNA: TGTGCCAGCAGCTTTGGACAGCAAAATTCACCCCTCCACTTT. As protein: CASSFGQQNSPLHF.

This clone was seen a single time. This rearrangement joins TRBV29-1 to TRBJ2-7; D possibly corresponds to TRBD2 (5 bases). Trimming took 5 bases from V and 4 from J, leaving 15 bases between them. The CDR3 runs to 13 residues. Germline CDR1 SQVTM, CDR2 ANQGSEA. CDR3 nucleotide sequence: TGCAGCGTTTTCGGGGAAAGTATATACGAGCAGTACTTC. Protein product: CSVFGESIYEQYF.

The chain recombines TRBV11-1 with TRBJ2-7; D uncertain. Trimming removed 6 bases from V and 0 bases from J, with 9 bases in between. This CDR3 is 13 amino acids long. The germline gives CDR1 SGHAT, CDR2 FQDESV (reference sequence). CDR3 nucleotides: TGTGCCAGCAGGAATGTGGCCTCCTACGAGCAGTACTTC. Amino acid sequence: CASRNVASYEQYF.

V gene TRBV3-1 (or the pseudogene TRBV3-2) combines with J gene TRBJ2-5; 9 bases match TRBD2. The CDR3 is made up of 18 amino acids. The V segment lost 1 base and the J segment 2 bases; nucleotides outside the gene matches: 11. The germline V gene encodes CDR1 LGHDT and CDR2 YNNKEL (reference sequence). As DNA, the CDR3 is TGTGCCAGCAGCCAAGCGTTCTGGGGACTAGCCCCGCAAGAGACCCAGTACTTC. As protein: CASSQAFWGLAPQETQYF.

The rearrangement joins TRBV7-7 to TRBJ1-6; tentative D call: TRBD1 (6 bases). The CDR3 is 15 amino acids. Between the trimmed V and J ends, which lost 3 bases and 7 bases, there was a span of 13 bases. CDR1 is SSHAT, CDR2 FNYEAQ, per germline (reference sequence). The chain's CDR3 is CASSFRGAVNSPLHF. The CDR3 nucleotides are TGTGCCAGCAGCTTTCGGGGGGCAGTAAATTCACCCCTCCACTTT.

The chain is built from TRBV25-1 and TRBJ1-2; 8 bases line up with TRBD1. The CDR3 covers 11 residues. Germline CDR1 is MGHDK and CDR2 is SYGVNS. The ends lost 4 bases at V and 12 bases at J; junction bases unmatched: 4. The CDR3 loop is CASSGNRGNTF. CDR3 nucleotides: TGTGCCAGCAGTGGAAACAGGGGGAACACCTTC.

The chain combines TRBV28 with TRBJ1-1; no definite D call. Germline assignment: CDR1 MDHEN and CDR2 SYDVKM. The CDR3 is 13 residues long. The V gene lost 5 bases and the J gene lost 7 bases, with 14 bases spanning the gap. CDR3 nucleotides: TGTGCCAGCAGTCCTCCGGGAACTAGTGAAGCTTTCTTT. It codes for CASSPPGTSEAFF.

The J gene is TRBJ1-2, the V gene TRBV19; the match to TRBD1 covers 8 bases. Germline V gene data show CDR1 as LNHDA and CDR2 as SQIVND (reference sequence). This CDR3 is 14 amino acids long. Trimming at V came to 1 base and at J to 7 bases, leaving 5 bases not matched to a gene. CDR3 DNA sequence: TGTGCCAGTAGTATAGGTGGACAGGGTGGTGGCTACACCTTC. This codes for CASSIGGQGGGYTF.

The chain links TRBV5-4 to TRBJ1-1; D may be TRBD1 (6 bases). V gave up 4 bases and J gave up 3 bases, with 25 bases separating them. CDR3 length equals 18 residues. Germline CDR1 is SGHNT and CDR2 is YYREEE (reference sequence). CDR3 protein: CASSKWVGHLSPHTEAFF. CDR3 bases: TGTGCCAGCAGCAAATGGGTGGGACACCTCTCGCCGCACACTGAAGCTTTCTTT.

J is TRBJ1-4 and V is TRBV15; 7 positions match TRBD1. V trimming: 0 bases; J trimming: 7 bases; junction bases outside the gene matches: 8. Per the germline V gene, CDR1 is LNHNV and CDR2 is YYDKDF (reference sequence). This CDR3 contains 16 residues. CDR3 nucleotide sequence: TGTGCCACCAGCAGAGATAAATCTCCAGGGGGTGAAAAACTGTTTTTT. It translates to CATSRDKSPGGEKLFF.

V and J are TRBV19 and TRBJ2-7; D may be TRBD1 (6 bases). The CDR3 totals 17 residues. CDR1 is LNHDA and CDR2 is SQIVND in the germline V gene (reference sequence). Trimming stripped 5 bases from V and 0 bases from J, with 20 bases between. The CDR3, as DNA: TGTGCCAGTAGTCTCACCCCAGGGGAGAAATTCTCCTACGAGCAGTACTTC. Its translation: CASSLTPGEKFSYEQYF. Supplemented by reference TRBV19 and TRBJ2-7, the full variable domain reads DGGITQSPKYLFRKEGQNVTLSCEQNLNHDAMYWYRQDPGQGLRLIYYSQIVNDFQKGDIAEGYSVSREKKESFPLTVTSAQKNPTAFYLCASSLTPGEKFSYEQYFGPGTRLTVT.

The rearrangement links TRBV2 to TRBJ1-1, with 7 bases identical to TRBD1. The CDR3 runs 14 residues. Germline V lookup: CDR1 SNHLY, CDR2 FYNNEI. Trimming took 5 bases from V and 10 from J; bases not matched to a gene: 13. The CDR3 reads CASSTGLRQGGAFF. In DNA, the CDR3 is TGTGCCAGCAGTACTGGACTTAGACAGGGAGGAGCTTTCTTT.

V gene TRBV19 combines with J gene TRBJ1-5; TRBD1 matches 7 bases. Germline V CDR1 and CDR2: LNHDA, SQIVND (reference sequence). CDR3 length: 15 amino acids. The V gene end was trimmed by 7 bases and the J gene end by 6 bases; junction bases not matched to a gene: 12. CDR3 nucleotides: TGTGCCAGTAAGAAAGAAAGCACAGGGGCTCAGCCCCAGCATTTT. Translated, it gives CASKKESTGAQPQHF.

This clone was counted a single time. This chain uses TRBV28 with TRBJ2-5; 11 bases are a match to TRBD2. There are 16 residues in the CDR3. Germline CDR1 MDHEN, CDR2 SYDVKM. After removal of 3 bases from V and 1 base from J, the junction contained 4 bases not matched to a gene. CDR3 nucleotide sequence: TGTGCCAGCAGTTTGTCTAGCGGGGGGCTCCAAGAGACCCAGTACTTC. Translating it yields CASSLSSGGLQETQYF.

In its sample, this clone was seen a few times. V usage is TRBV6-1 and J usage is TRBJ2-3; D remains ambiguous. The CDR3 runs to 14 residues. CDR1 and CDR2 from the germline V gene are MNHNS and SASEGT. The V end lost 1 base, the J end lost 4 bases, and 9 bases lay between the germline ends. Written as DNA, the CDR3 is TGTGCCAGCAGTGAAGGTTGGCAGTCAGATACGCAGTATTTT. Amino acids: CASSEGWQSDTQYF.

CDR3 DNA sequence: TGTGCCAGCAGCCGCCTGCCGGGGTTCGGGAGCAATGAGCAGTTCTTC. Its protein is CASSRLPGFGSNEQFF. This rearrangement joins TRBV14 to TRBJ2-1, with a possible D match to TRBD2 (6 bases). Trimming stripped 4 bases from V and 6 bases from J, with 19 bases between. The CDR3 contains 16 residues. Germline CDR1 is SGHDN and CDR2 is FVKESK.

V usage is TRBV11-2 and J usage is TRBJ1-1; a weak D match, TRBD1 (6 bases). CDR1 is SGHAT and CDR2 is FQNNGV in the germline V gene. There are 17 residues in the CDR3. Trimming removed 4 bases from V and 5 bases from J, with 23 bases in between. CDR3 in amino acids: CASSYYKGGVGSTEAFF. In nucleotides, the CDR3 is TGTGCCAGCAGCTACTATAAAGGGGGGGTTGGTAGTACTGAAGCTTTCTTT.

The rearrangement joins TRBV6-4 to TRBJ2-2, with D hard to call. The germline V gene encodes CDR1 MRHNA and CDR2 SNTAGT. The CDR3 has 16 amino acids. V lost 0 bases and J 1 base, leaving 9 bases between the germline ends. The CDR3: CASSDSFRKNTGELFF. The CDR3, as DNA: TGTGCCAGCAGTGACTCATTCAGGAAGAACACCGGGGAGCTGTTTTTT.

V and J are TRBV19 and TRBJ2-1; tentative D call: TRBD1 (5 bases). CDR1 is LNHDA and CDR2 is SQIVND in the germline V gene (reference sequence). The V and J ends lost 5 bases and 4 bases respectively, with 21 bases between them. The CDR3 is made up of 17 amino acids. The CDR3 loop reads CASSPTTTGTLYNEQFF. The CDR3 DNA is TGTGCCAGTAGTCCAACTACCACAGGAACCCTTTACAATGAGCAGTTCTTC.

This rearrangement joins TRBV4-1 to TRBJ2-3; 7 positions match TRBD2. After removal of 0 bases from V and 5 bases from J, the junction contained 17 bases not matched to a gene. CDR1 MGHRA and CDR2 YSYEKL come from the germline V gene. The CDR3 is 19 residues long. Here the CDR3 reads CASSQDPDSWRGWGDTQYF. The DNA of the CDR3 is TGCGCCAGCAGCCAAGATCCCGACTCCTGGCGGGGGTGGGGAGATACGCAGTATTTT.

This clone was recorded a few times. The chain combines TRBV7-2 with TRBJ1-3, with a possible D match to TRBD1 (6 bases). In germline, CDR1 is SGHTA, CDR2 FQGNSA. The V gene lost 5 bases and the J gene lost 2 bases, with 19 bases spanning the gap. The length of the CDR3 is 17 residues. The CDR3 region is CASSLQISTGAGNTIYF. The CDR3 DNA is TGTGCCAGCAGCCTACAAATCTCGACAGGTGCTGGAAACACCATATATTTT.